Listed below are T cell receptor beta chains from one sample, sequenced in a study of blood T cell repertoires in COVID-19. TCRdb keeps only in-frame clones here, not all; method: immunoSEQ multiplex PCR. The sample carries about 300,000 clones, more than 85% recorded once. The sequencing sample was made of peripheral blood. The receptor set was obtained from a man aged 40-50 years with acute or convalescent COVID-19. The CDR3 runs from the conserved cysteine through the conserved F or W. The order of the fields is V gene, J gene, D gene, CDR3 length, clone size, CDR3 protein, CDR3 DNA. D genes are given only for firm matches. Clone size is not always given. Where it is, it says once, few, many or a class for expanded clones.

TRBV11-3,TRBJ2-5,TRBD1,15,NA,CASSPTGTAQETQYF,TGTGCCAGCAGCCCAACCGGGACAGCGCAAGAGACCCAGTACTTC
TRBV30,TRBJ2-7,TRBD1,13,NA,CAWSEGASSEQYF,TGTGCCTGGAGTGAGGGGGCCAGTTCCGAGCAGTACTTC
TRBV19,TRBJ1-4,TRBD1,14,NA,CASTDRGSNEKLFF,TGTGCCAGTACAGACAGGGGATCGAATGAAAAACTGTTTTTT
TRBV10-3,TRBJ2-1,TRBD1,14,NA,CAIRKDRTNNEQFF,TGTGCCATCAGGAAGGACAGGACAAACAATGAGCAGTTCTTC
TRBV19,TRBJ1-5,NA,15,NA,CASSLPRIRDQPQHF,TGTGCCAGTAGCCTCCCCAGGATTAGAGATCAGCCCCAGCATTTT
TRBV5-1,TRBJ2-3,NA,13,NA,CASRGQYTDTQYF,TGCGCCAGTAGGGGCCAATACACAGATACGCAGTATTTT
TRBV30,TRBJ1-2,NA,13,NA,CAWRAGGRYGYTF,TGTGCCTGGAGAGCCGGGGGTCGCTATGGCTACACCTTC
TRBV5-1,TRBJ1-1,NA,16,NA,CASSLGPTGPNTEAFF,TGCGCCAGCAGCTTGGGACCTACAGGGCCGAACACTGAAGCTTTCTTT
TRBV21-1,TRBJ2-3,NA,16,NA,CASSTRDRVFADTQYF,TGTGCCAGCAGCACCCGGGACAGGGTTTTCGCAGATACGCAGTATTTT
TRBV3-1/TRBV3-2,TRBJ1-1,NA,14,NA,CASSQGQGRTEAFF,TGTGCCAGCAGCCAAGGGCAGGGGCGAACTGAAGCTTTCTTT
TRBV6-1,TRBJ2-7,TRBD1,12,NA,CASSEPGTDLSF,TGTGCCAGCAGTGAGCCCGGGACAGACTTATCCTTC
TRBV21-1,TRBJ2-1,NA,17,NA,CASSTREGLCSYNEQFF,TGTGCCAGCAGCACCCGGGAGGGGCTATGCTCCTACAATGAGCAGTTCTTC
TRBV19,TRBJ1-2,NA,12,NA,CASSVTGYGYTF,TGTGCCAGTAGTGTAACAGGTTATGGCTACACCTTC
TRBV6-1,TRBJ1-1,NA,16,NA,CASSEAAQLRNTEAFF,TGTGCCAGCAGTGAAGCGGCCCAACTAAGGAACACTGAAGCTTTCTTT
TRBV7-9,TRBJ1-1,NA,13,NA,CASSAQGGTEAFF,TGTGCCAGCAGCGCACAGGGTGGGACTGAAGCTTTCTTT
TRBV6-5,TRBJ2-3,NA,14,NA,CASTLRGGRDTQYF,TGTGCCAGCACCCTTAGGGGGGGGAGAGATACGCAGTATTTT
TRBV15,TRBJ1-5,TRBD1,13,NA,CATSTRGTQPQHF,TGTGCCACCAGCACCAGGGGGACTCAGCCCCAGCATTTT
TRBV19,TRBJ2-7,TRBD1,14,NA,CASRPGQGSYEQCF,TGTGCCAGTAGGCCGGGACAGGGGTCCTACGAGCAGTGCTTC
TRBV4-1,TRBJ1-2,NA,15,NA,CASSQETALWAGYTF,TGCGCCAGCAGCCAAGAGACAGCCTTGTGGGCTGGCTACACCTTC
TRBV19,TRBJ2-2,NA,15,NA,CASSMFPQGNGELFF,TGTGCCAGTAGTATGTTTCCACAGGGAAACGGGGAGCTGTTTTTT
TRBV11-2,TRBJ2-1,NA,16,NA,CASSSNGVYSYNEQFF,TGTGCCAGCAGCTCCAACGGGGTCTACTCCTACAATGAGCAGTTCTTC
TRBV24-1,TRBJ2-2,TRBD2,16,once,CATSTSGAPNTGELFF,TGTGCCACCAGCACTAGCGGGGCACCGAACACCGGGGAGCTGTTTTTT
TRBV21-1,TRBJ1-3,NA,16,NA,CASSKVEGAAGNTIYF,TGTGCCAGCAGCAAAGTGGAGGGGGCAGCTGGAAACACCATATATTTT
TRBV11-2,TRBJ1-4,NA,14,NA,CASSLTGSSEKLFF,TGTGCCAGCAGCTTAACAGGGTCGAGTGAAAAACTGTTTTTT
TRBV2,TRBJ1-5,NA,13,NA,CASGGAEHQPQHF,TGTGCCTCAGGAGGGGCGGAACATCAGCCCCAGCATTTT
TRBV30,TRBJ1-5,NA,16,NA,CAWSALRGAVDQPQHF,TGTGCCTGGAGTGCGCTCCGCGGGGCAGTGGATCAGCCCCAGCATTTT
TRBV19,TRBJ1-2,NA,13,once,CASSIGRVKGYTF,TGTGCCAGTAGTATTGGCAGGGTTAAGGGCTACACCTTC
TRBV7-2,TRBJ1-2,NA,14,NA,CASSLDGTTYGYTF,TGTGCCAGCAGCTTAGACGGGACAACCTATGGCTACACCTTC
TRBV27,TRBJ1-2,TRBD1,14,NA,CASSSDRARFGYTF,TGTGCCAGCAGTTCGGACAGGGCGAGGTTTGGCTACACCTTC
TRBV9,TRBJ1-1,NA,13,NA,CASSLVGGSEAFF,TGTGCCAGCAGCCTCGTCGGAGGCTCTGAAGCTTTCTTT
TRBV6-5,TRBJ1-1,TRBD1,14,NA,CASRYEQGASEAFF,TGTGCCAGCAGGTATGAACAGGGGGCTAGTGAAGCTTTCTTT
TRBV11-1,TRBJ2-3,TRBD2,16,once,CASSLRRGGSTDTQYF,TGTGCCAGCAGCTTAAGGCGGGGGGGAAGCACAGATACGCAGTATTTT
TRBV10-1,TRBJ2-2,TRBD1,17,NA,CASSTGQGITNTGELFF,TGCGCCAGCTCCACCGGACAGGGTATTACGAACACCGGGGAGCTGTTTTTT
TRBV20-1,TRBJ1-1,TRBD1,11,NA,CSARGQGEAFF,TGCAGTGCTAGGGGACAGGGTGAAGCTTTCTTT
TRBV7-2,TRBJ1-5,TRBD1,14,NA,CASSLKQGDQPQHF,TGTGCCAGCAGCTTAAAACAGGGGGATCAGCCCCAGCATTTT
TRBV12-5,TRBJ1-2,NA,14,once,CASGLGVPRYGYTF,TGTGCTAGTGGTTTGGGGGTTCCCAGGTATGGCTACACCTTC
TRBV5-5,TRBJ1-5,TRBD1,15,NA,CASSLLGDSYQPQHF,TGTGCCAGCAGCTTGCTGGGGGACAGCTATCAGCCCCAGCATTTT
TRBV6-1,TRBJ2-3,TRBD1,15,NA,CASSDLGQGADTQYF,TGTGCCAGCAGTGATCTAGGACAGGGGGCAGATACGCAGTATTTT
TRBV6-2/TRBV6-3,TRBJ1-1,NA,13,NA,CASSPTGNTEAFF,TGTGCCAGCAGTCCGACTGGGAACACTGAAGCTTTCTTT
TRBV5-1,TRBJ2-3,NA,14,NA,CASSLEAGADTQYF,TGCGCCAGCAGCCTGGAGGCGGGTGCAGATACGCAGTATTTT
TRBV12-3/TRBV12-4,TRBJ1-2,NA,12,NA,CASSQGFWGYTF,TGTGCCAGCAGTCAGGGCTTTTGGGGCTACACCTTC
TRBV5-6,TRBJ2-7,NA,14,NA,CASSTGLTTYEQYF,TGTGCCAGCAGCACCGGACTTACCACCTACGAGCAGTACTTC
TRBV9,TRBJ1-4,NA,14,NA,CASSVGAFNEKLFF,TGTGCCAGCAGCGTAGGAGCTTTTAATGAAAAACTGTTTTTT
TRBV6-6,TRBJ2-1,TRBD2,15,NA,CASNFWTSGYNEQFF,TGTGCCAGCAACTTCTGGACTAGCGGTTACAATGAGCAGTTCTTC
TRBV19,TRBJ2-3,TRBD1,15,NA,CASARGQPSTDTQYF,TGTGCCAGCGCAAGGGGACAGCCTAGCACAGATACGCAGTATTTT
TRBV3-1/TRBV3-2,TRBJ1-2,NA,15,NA,CASSQGGVPDYGYTF,TGTGCCAGCAGCCAAGGGGGGGTCCCGGACTATGGCTACACCTTC
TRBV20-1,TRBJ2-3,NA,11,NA,CSANRADTQYF,TGCAGTGCTAACAGGGCAGATACGCAGTATTTT
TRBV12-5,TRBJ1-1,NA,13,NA,CASGPPMNTEAFF,TGTGCTAGTGGCCCCCCCATGAACACTGAAGCTTTCTTT
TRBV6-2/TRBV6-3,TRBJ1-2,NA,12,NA,CASSYRGGGYTF,TGTGCCAGCAGTTACCGAGGGGGTGGCTACACCTTC
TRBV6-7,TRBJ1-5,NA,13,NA,CASSYLCVEPQHF,TGTGCCAGCAGTTACCTCTGCGTCGAGCCCCAGCATTTT